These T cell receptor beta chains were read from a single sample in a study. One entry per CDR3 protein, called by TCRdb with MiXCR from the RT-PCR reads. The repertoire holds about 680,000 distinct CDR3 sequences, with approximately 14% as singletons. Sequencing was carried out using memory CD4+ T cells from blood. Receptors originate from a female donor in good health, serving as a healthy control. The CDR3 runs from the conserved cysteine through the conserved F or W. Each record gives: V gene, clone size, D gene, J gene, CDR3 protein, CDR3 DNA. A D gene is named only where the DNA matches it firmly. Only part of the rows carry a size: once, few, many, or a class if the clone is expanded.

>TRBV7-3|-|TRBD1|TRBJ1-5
CASSPWTGKGPQHF
TGTGCCAGCAGCCCATGGACAGGGAAGGGTCCCCAGCATTTT
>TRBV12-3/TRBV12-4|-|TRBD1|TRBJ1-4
CASSSDREDEKLFF
TGTGCCAGCAGCTCGGACAGGGAGGATGAAAAACTGTTTTTT
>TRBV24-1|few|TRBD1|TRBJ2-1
CATSDPTGGANEQFF
TGTGCCACCAGTGACCCGACAGGGGGCGCGAATGAGCAGTTCTTC
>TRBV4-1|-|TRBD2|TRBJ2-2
CASSQMSSGSNGELFF
TGCGCCAGCAGCCAAATGTCTAGCGGGAGTAACGGGGAGCTGTTTTTT
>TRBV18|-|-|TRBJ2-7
CASSPVAGYVYEQYF
TGTGCCAGCTCACCAGTGGCAGGGTATGTTTACGAGCAGTACTTC
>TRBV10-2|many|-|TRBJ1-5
CASSEGFQPQHF
TGCGCCAGCAGTGAGGGTTTTCAGCCCCAGCATTTT
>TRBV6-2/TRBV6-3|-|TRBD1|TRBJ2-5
CASSSTGQGLETQYF
TGTGCCAGCAGCTCTACGGGACAGGGATTGGAGACCCAGTACTTC
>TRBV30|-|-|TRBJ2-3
CAWSYSSNTDTQYF
TGTGCCTGGAGTTATTCCTCCAACACAGATACGCAGTATTTT
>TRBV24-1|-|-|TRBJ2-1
CATSDLGAGNLDEQFF
TGTGCCACCAGTGATTTGGGGGCGGGGAACTTGGATGAGCAGTTCTTC
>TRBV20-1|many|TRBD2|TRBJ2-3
CSAGASGTSTDTQYF
TGCAGTGCTGGTGCTAGCGGGACTAGCACAGATACGCAGTATTTT
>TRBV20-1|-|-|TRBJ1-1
CSAREVGARGTEAFF
TGCAGTGCTAGAGAGGTGGGAGCCCGGGGCACTGAAGCTTTCTTT